The source of this T cell receptor beta chain is a study of chemoradiotherapy in HPV16-positive cancers. Study overall: A couple of HPV16-positive patients' cells yielded candidate HPV-specific clones and common motifs.

Assay: immunoSEQ multiplex PCR; the TCRdb copy retains only in-frame clones and omits some. This table holds 7,300 or so clones, about 80% found once. Overall study findings and caveats: HPV-responsive T-cell expansion during chemoradiotherapy was linked to improved recurrence-free survival in HPV16-positive patients. Non-HPV-specific T cells did not expand in tumors during treatment, whereas candidate HPV-specific clones and E7-related motifs did.

As concerns this clone: Its antigen is still unknown.

Samples were taken several times over chemoradiotherapy. CDR1 and CDR2 from the germline V gene are MNHEY and SVGAGI. Trimming cost V 6 bases and J 7 bases, with 16 bases left between them. The CDR3 contains 13 residues. This chain joins TRBV6-5 and TRBJ2-7; D unclear. The material sequenced was blood, taken from a patient who underwent chemoradiotherapy. The TCR originated in a human donor with HPV-associated anogenital cancer. The CDR3 bases are TGTGCCAGCAGCCGCGACGTCCGCGGAGAGCAGTACTTC. It codes for CASSRDVRGEQYF.